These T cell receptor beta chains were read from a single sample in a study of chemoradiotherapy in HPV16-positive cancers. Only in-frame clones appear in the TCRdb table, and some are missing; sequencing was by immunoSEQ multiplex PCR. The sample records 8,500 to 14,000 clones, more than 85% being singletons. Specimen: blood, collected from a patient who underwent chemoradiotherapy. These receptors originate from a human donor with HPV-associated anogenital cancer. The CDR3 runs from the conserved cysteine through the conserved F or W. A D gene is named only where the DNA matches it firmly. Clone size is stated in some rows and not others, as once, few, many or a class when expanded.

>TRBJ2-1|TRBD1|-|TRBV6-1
CASSVTGGSYNEQFF
TGTGCCAGCAGTGTGACAGGGGGCTCCTACAATGAGCAGTTCTTC
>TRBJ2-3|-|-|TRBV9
CASSVTGTSTDTQYF
TGTGCCAGCAGCGTAACCGGGACTTCCACAGATACGCAGTATTTT
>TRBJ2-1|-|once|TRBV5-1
CASSLPQGLTYNEQFF
TGCGCCAGCAGCTTGCCCCAGGGGCTAACCTACAATGAGCAGTTCTTC
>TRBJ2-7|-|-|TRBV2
CASTMDERRYEQYF
TGTGCCAGCACAATGGACGAAAGGAGGTACGAGCAGTACTTC
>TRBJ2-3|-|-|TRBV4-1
CASSKPGGLHTDTQYF
TGCGCCAGCAGCAAACCCGGGGGCCTCCACACAGATACGCAGTATTTT
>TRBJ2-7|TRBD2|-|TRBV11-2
CASSSTGTRSYEQYF
TGTGCCAGCAGTTCGACCGGGACTAGGTCCTACGAGCAGTACTTC
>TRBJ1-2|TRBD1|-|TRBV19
CASSSLGQGRTGYTF
TGTGCCAGTAGTAGCTTGGGACAGGGGAGAACTGGCTACACCTTC
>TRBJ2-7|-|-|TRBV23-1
CASSRGIEPFPYEQYF
TGCGCCAGCAGTAGGGGGATCGAACCGTTCCCCTACGAGCAGTACTTC
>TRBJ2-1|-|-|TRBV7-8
CASSLPLTGGLSNEQFF
TGTGCCAGCAGCTTACCGCTAACAGGTGGCCTGAGCAATGAGCAGTTCTTC
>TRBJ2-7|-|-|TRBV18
CASSPAGYFYEQYF
TGTGCCAGCTCACCAGCCGGGTATTTCTACGAGCAGTACTTC
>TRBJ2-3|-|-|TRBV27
CASRDPTDTQYF
TGTGCCAGCAGGGATCCCACAGATACGCAGTATTTT
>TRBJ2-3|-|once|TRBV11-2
CASSPRDTSTDTQYF
TGTGCCAGCAGCCCCCGGGACACAAGCACAGATACGCAGTATTTT
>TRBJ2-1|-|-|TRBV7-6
CASSPGTIYNEQFF
TGTGCCAGCAGCCCCGGTACTATTTACAATGAGCAGTTCTTC
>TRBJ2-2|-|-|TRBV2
CAILLSMGGPGELFF
TGTGCCATCCTCCTCTCGATGGGGGGGCCCGGGGAGCTGTTTTTT
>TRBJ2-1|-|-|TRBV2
CASSGRPAWYNEQFF
TGTGCCAGCAGTGGCCGTCCAGCCTGGTACAATGAGCAGTTCTTC
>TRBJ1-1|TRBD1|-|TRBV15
CATSRGTGVGEAFF
TGTGCCACCAGCAGAGGGACAGGGGTAGGTGAAGCTTTCTTT
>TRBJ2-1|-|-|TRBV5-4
CASSFTSGPGFLSSYNEQFF
TGTGCCAGCAGCTTTACCTCTGGACCGGGTTTTCTCAGCTCCTACAATGAGCAGTTCTTC
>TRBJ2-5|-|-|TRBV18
CASSRGYQETQYF
TGTGCCAGCTCACGAGGGTACCAAGAGACCCAGTACTTC
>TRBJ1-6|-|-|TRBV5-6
CASSLSPDIPVRPLHF
TGTGCCAGCAGCTTGTCCCCGGACATCCCTGTAAGGCCCCTCCACTTT
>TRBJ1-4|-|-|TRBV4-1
CASSQGWGNNEKLFF
TGCGCCAGCAGCCAAGGATGGGGGAATAATGAAAAACTGTTTTTT